This TCR beta chain was profiled in a study of shared clonotypes between healthy human individuals. Overall study results and limits: Sorted-subset samples were not fully sequenced, rarefaction indicated.

Concerning this clone itself: Its antigen is undetermined.

Produced via immunoSEQ multiplex PCR; TCRdb's table is partial and in-frame only. The table has 330,000 or so clones, around 70% seen once. Germline-derived CDR1 and CDR2 are LGHNA and YNFKEQ. Losses at the gene ends were 2 bases for V and 6 bases for J; bases not matched to a gene: 8. This CDR3 has 16 residues. The chain carries TRBV4-2 and TRBJ2-7; TRBD2 matches 12 bases. Sequencing input: memory CD4+ T cells sorted from blood. The subset is: CD45RA-negative fraction. The TCR comes from a man aged 30-40 years in good health. The CDR3 DNA follows: TGTGCCAGCAGCCAAACTCCGACTAGCGGGAGTATCGAGCAGTACTTC. It yields the protein CASSQTPTSGSIEQYF.